The rows below give T cell receptor beta chains drawn from one sample of a study of cytomegalovirus exposure and HLA in healthy donors. Clones were read by immunoSEQ multiplex PCR, and TCRdb kept only the in-frame ones, dropping some. The sample carries about 160,000 clones, 75% to 90% recorded once. Input material: PBMCs. The receptors were sampled from a woman between 18 and 29 years old in good health and CMV-seronegative. The CDR3 runs from the conserved cysteine through the conserved F or W. The order of the fields is D gene, clone size, J gene, V gene, CDR3 protein, CDR3 DNA. The D gene is left open where the match is weak. Expanded clones get a size class; other rows say once, few or many, or leave the size out.

>.|.|TRBJ2-7|TRBV21-1
CAIPRGNSFNYEQYF
TGTGCCATTCCAAGGGGCAATTCTTTCAACTACGAGCAGTACTTC
>.|.|TRBJ1-1|TRBV19
CASSYGAVPASGTEAFF
TGTGCCAGTAGTTATGGGGCAGTCCCCGCGAGTGGGACTGAAGCTTTCTTT
>.|once|TRBJ1-1|TRBV4-3
CASSQDVGGNTEAFF
TGCGCCAGCAGCCAAGATGTGGGGGGGAACACTGAAGCTTTCTTT
>TRBD1|.|TRBJ2-7|TRBV6-1
CASSVPGTGRYEQYF
TGTGCCAGCAGTGTGCCCGGGACAGGGAGGTACGAGCAGTACTTC
>.|.|TRBJ2-1|TRBV5-6
CASSPGQLYNEQFF
TGTGCCAGCAGCCCCGGACAGCTCTACAATGAGCAGTTCTTC
>.|.|TRBJ1-2|TRBV7-9
CASSLPRSNYGYTF
TGTGCCAGCAGCCTACCGAGGAGCAACTATGGCTACACCTTC
>.|.|TRBJ1-2|TRBV14
CASSQESTGRRGYTF
TGTGCCAGCAGCCAAGAGTCTACAGGACGGCGTGGCTACACCTTC
>TRBD2|.|TRBJ2-1|TRBV7-2
CASSSTSARFF
TGTGCCAGCAGCTCGACTAGCGCCCGGTTCTTC
>TRBD2|.|TRBJ2-2|TRBV6-5
CASSSSGLDNTGELFF
TGTGCCAGCAGTTCCTCGGGACTAGACAACACCGGGGAGCTGTTTTTT
>TRBD1|.|TRBJ2-7|TRBV15
CATSRATGLEQYF
TGTGCCACCAGCAGGGCGACAGGGTTGGAGCAGTACTTC
>.|.|TRBJ1-4|TRBV27
CASPSRREKLFF
TGTGCCAGTCCGTCTCGGCGGGAAAAACTGTTTTTT
>TRBD1|.|TRBJ2-2|TRBV7-2
CASSLQGVNTGELFF
TGTGCCAGCAGCTTACAGGGGGTTAACACCGGGGAGCTGTTTTTT
>TRBD1|.|TRBJ2-7|TRBV7-2
CASSFDRGNEQYF
TGTGCCAGCAGCTTCGACAGGGGCAACGAGCAGTACTTC
>.|.|TRBJ1-1|TRBV27
CASSSNTGSEAFF
TGTGCCAGCAGTTCCAATACAGGGTCTGAAGCTTTCTTT
>TRBD1|.|TRBJ2-7|TRBV2
CASRYRGVGYEQYF
TGTGCCAGCAGGTACAGGGGGGTGGGCTACGAGCAGTACTTC
>.|.|TRBJ2-7|TRBV10-2
CASGAGAYEQYF
TGCGCCAGCGGGGCGGGGGCGTACGAGCAGTACTTC
>TRBD1|few|TRBJ1-1|TRBV9
CASSSRGQEGAEAFF
TGTGCCAGCAGCTCGAGGGGGCAGGAGGGAGCTGAAGCTTTCTTT
>TRBD2|once|TRBJ2-1|TRBV7-9
CASRARTSALNEQFF
TGTGCCAGCAGGGCCCGGACTAGCGCCCTCAATGAGCAGTTCTTC
>.|.|TRBJ2-7|TRBV9
CASSPQAGTLTYEQYF
TGTGCCAGCAGCCCGCAGGCCGGGACTCTAACCTACGAGCAGTACTTC
>TRBD1|.|TRBJ2-7|TRBV7-2
CASSLGPWKGAPRTYEQYF
TGTGCCAGCAGCTTAGGCCCATGGAAGGGGGCCCCCAGGACCTACGAGCAGTACTTC
>TRBD2|few|TRBJ2-7|TRBV10-1
CASSGGLAGEQYF
TGCGCCAGCAGTGGGGGACTAGCAGGCGAGCAGTACTTC
>TRBD1|.|TRBJ2-7|TRBV4-3
CASSPDRALYEQYF
TGCGCCAGCAGCCCCGACAGGGCTCTGTACGAGCAGTACTTC
>TRBD2|.|TRBJ2-7|TRBV6-5
CASSLTSGRREQYF
TGTGCCAGCAGCTTGACTAGCGGGAGGCGAGAGCAGTACTTC
>TRBD1|.|TRBJ1-5|TRBV15
CATSRDWDSANQPQHF
TGTGCCACCAGCAGGGATTGGGACAGCGCCAATCAGCCCCAGCATTTT
>TRBD1|.|TRBJ2-3|TRBV5-1
CASSLGTGGGTDTQYF
TGCGCCAGCAGCTTGGGTACAGGGGGAGGCACAGATACGCAGTATTTT
>TRBD1|.|TRBJ1-2|TRBV6-4
CASSDYPRTGGTGGYTF
TGTGCCAGCAGTGACTACCCTAGGACAGGGGGAACTGGAGGCTACACCTTC
>TRBD1|.|TRBJ1-2|TRBV13
CASSLFDRVLYGYTF
TGTGCCAGCAGCTTATTTGACAGGGTGCTCTATGGCTACACCTTC
>.|.|TRBJ2-7|TRBV11-3
CASSLGRSYEQYF
TGTGCCAGCAGCTTAGGCAGGTCCTACGAGCAGTACTTC
>TRBD1|.|TRBJ1-2|TRBV9
CASSVEGRGTGISGRYGYTF
TGTGCCAGCAGCGTAGAGGGTCGAGGGACAGGGATTAGCGGTAGATATGGCTACACCTTC
>.|.|TRBJ2-5|TRBV7-9
CASSPGWSETQYF
TGTGCCAGCAGCCCAGGGTGGAGTGAGACCCAGTACTTC
>.|.|TRBJ2-1|TRBV7-9
CASSPNLRGNNEQFF
TGTGCCAGCAGCCCCAATCTCAGGGGCAACAATGAGCAGTTCTTC
>TRBD2|.|TRBJ2-1|TRBV5-1
CASSLSAGGNEQFF
TGCGCCAGCAGCTTGTCGGCGGGGGGGAATGAGCAGTTCTTC
>.|.|TRBJ2-7|TRBV4-2
CASSQDQIDEQYF
TGTGCCAGCAGCCAAGATCAAATAGACGAGCAGTACTTC
>.|.|TRBJ2-2|TRBV5-1
CASSSVSGELFF
TGCGCCAGCAGCTCCGTTTCCGGGGAGCTGTTTTTT
>TRBD1|.|TRBJ2-1|TRBV6-1
CASSPGQGAAEQFF
TGTGCCAGCAGTCCGGGACAGGGGGCGGCTGAGCAGTTCTTC
>TRBD1|.|TRBJ2-7|TRBV15
CATSREGQGYEQYF
TGTGCCACCAGCAGAGAGGGACAGGGTTACGAGCAGTACTTC
>.|.|TRBJ2-5|TRBV2
CASSSLARPQETQYF
TGTGCCAGCAGTTCGTTAGCGAGGCCACAAGAGACCCAGTACTTC
>.|.|TRBJ1-1|TRBV7-2
CASSRMSGAAEAFF
TGTGCCAGCAGCCGTATGAGCGGGGCGGCTGAAGCTTTCTTT
>TRBD1|.|TRBJ2-7|TRBV6-6
CASSFLGQGAYEQYF
TGTGCCAGCAGTTTCCTAGGACAGGGGGCCTACGAGCAGTACTTC
>.|.|TRBJ1-2|TRBV7-3
CASSPAGDRFNYGYTF
TGTGCCAGCAGCCCGGCGGGGGACCGTTTTAACTATGGCTACACCTTC
>TRBD2|.|TRBJ2-2|TRBV6-4
CASSDSKAGGYTGELFF
TGTGCCAGCAGTGACTCGAAGGCGGGAGGGTACACCGGGGAGCTGTTTTTT
>.|.|TRBJ1-2|TRBV6-1
CASSQGRNYGYTF
TGTGCCAGCTCCCAAGGGAGGAACTATGGCTACACCTTC
>TRBD2|.|TRBJ2-5|TRBV2
CASSLLAEFQETQYF
TGTGCCAGCAGCCTACTAGCGGAGTTCCAAGAGACCCAGTACTTC
>.|once|TRBJ2-7|TRBV7-9
CASSLGDSTYEQYF
TGTGCCAGCAGCCTCGGGGACTCGACCTACGAGCAGTACTTC
>.|.|TRBJ2-7|TRBV4-3
CASSQGRRAHEQYF
TGCGCCAGCAGCCAAGGGCGGAGGGCCCACGAGCAGTACTTC
>TRBD2|once|TRBJ2-1|TRBV4-3
CASSQDETSGYNEQFF
TGCGCCAGCAGCCAAGATGAGACTAGCGGTTACAATGAGCAGTTCTTC
>.|.|TRBJ2-3|TRBV7-6
CASSPGWTAPNTDTQYF
TGTGCCAGCAGCCCAGGATGGACAGCCCCGAACACAGATACGCAGTATTTT
>.|.|TRBJ2-7|TRBV9
CASSPGSSYEQYF
TGTGCCAGCAGCCCCGGTAGCTCCTACGAGCAGTACTTC
>TRBD1|.|TRBJ1-1|TRBV19
CASSSYGQGARTEAFF
TGTGCCAGTAGTTCCTACGGACAGGGGGCGAGAACTGAAGCTTTCTTT
>TRBD1|.|TRBJ2-5|TRBV30
CAWRGTGGRETQYF
TGTGCCTGGAGGGGGACAGGGGGCAGAGAGACCCAGTACTTC